This record covers a single TCR beta chain. This clonotype has a handful of counts. Its antigen is still unknown. Base qualities are not recorded, but no much larger clone differs from it by a single base. This entry comes from a study of identical twins (dated by TCRdb to 2016 to 2018). For context, the study as a whole: To test whether fetal clonotypes persist, the study used deep sequencing on TCR alpha and beta repertoires from monozygotic twins, unrelated adults of various ages, and cord blood. To rule out contamination, replicate twin experiments were performed at different times with different library preparation protocols. Results the study describes overall, beyond this receptor: Out-of-frame TCR alpha sharing in monozygotic twins was systematically underestimated by recombination models, whereas sharing between unrelated individuals was in agreement with the recombination models. Out-of-frame TCR alpha sequences shared between twins showed an excess of low generation-probability sequences compared with coincidental sharing between unrelated individuals. Invariant T cells such as MAIT and iNKT could partly confound zero-insertion analyses, although diverse VJ usage argued against such confounding for most clonotypes. Fewer insertions were carried by abundant cord blood beta clonotypes; a weaker similar trend was observed in young adult naive repertoires, while no such trend was observed in memory repertoires. A weaker excess of twin sharing was found in beta out-of-frame sequences because the signal-to-noise ratio was lowered by fewer shared sequences. Because the same donors could not be followed over many years, the conclusions relied on cross-sectional statistical analysis.

Every donor in the study was a healthy Caucasian. The twin cohort comprised three pairs of female monozygotic twins, all aged about 18 to 29 years. Peripheral blood mononuclear cells were the source from which RNA for the TCR libraries was isolated. Library construction relied on 5' RACE. The instrument given in TCRdb is Illumina HiSeq 2000. A universal primer binding site was added through template switching, and the final cDNA carried a unique molecular identifier so that TCR cDNA molecules could be counted accurately. Specific primers in the conserved constant-segment region were used to synthesize first-strand cDNA for TCR alpha and beta chains. To control for contamination, each cDNA library was double barcoded with a SMART-Mk sample barcode plus Illumina barcodes. TruSeq adapter sequences, together with Illumina sample barcodes, were added in two successive PCR steps. TCR alpha and beta cDNA libraries were sequenced on the Illumina HiSeq platform with custom primers. Turning to the authors' computational methods: MiGEC processed the raw reads to extract unique molecular identifiers, while MiXCR was used to determine the CDR3 positions. For each individual, recombination models were inferred using an EM algorithm with the repgenHMM and IGoR tools. The analysis of shared clonotypes was done with the tcR package in R, with sharing normalized by the product of cloneset sizes. To study raw recombination without the effects of thymic and clonal selection, out-of-frame nonproductive sequences were analyzed. TCRdb reran the public reads through fastp at Q25 and MiXCR, keeping productive beta chains. Every entry covers one CDR3 protein and lists the most common genes and DNA from its rows. TCRdb's processing, not the authors' own work, is the source of the V and J calls. This sample has 500,000 to 700,000 distinct CDR3 sequences in its table, and just over 7% of those were observed once. Around 1.6% of the sample lies in the top ten.

At the junction V is shortened by 3 bases and J by 4 bases, with 17 bases in between. From the cysteine through the phenylalanine, the CDR3 covers 16 amino acids. The read is trimmed to its CDR3 DNA, 48 bases read in frame from base 1. CDR1 and CDR2 were assigned from the germline V gene as SGHTA and FQGNSA. The data were also submitted as part of a second study, on yellow fever vaccine responses in identical twins. The second study, in turn, reports: The T cell response to vaccination in identical twins was reported by the authors to appear partly convergent and partly personalized. In identical twins, the study followed T cell clones that responded to the vaccine with precision.

The sequence was collected from a woman under 30 in good health. The V and J segments used are TRBV7-2 and TRBJ2-3; TRBD1 is a weak D gene call, 5 bases matching. The sample consisted of PBMCs. The CDR3: CASSFGGSRGPDTQYF. In nucleotide form, the sequence is TGTGCCAGCAGCTTCGGCGGCAGTAGGGGCCCAGATACGCAGTATTTT. The full variable domain, with segments outside the CDR3 supplied by the reference TRBV7-2 and TRBJ2-3 proteins, appears as GAGVSQSPSNKVTEKGKDVELRCDPISGHTALYWYRQSLGQGLEFLIYFQGNSAPDKSGLPSDRFSAERTGGSVSTLTIQRTQQEDSAVYLCASSFGGSRGPDTQYFGPGTRLTVL.